This entry describes one TCR beta chain. Its antigen is not identified. Averaging roughly 120 mL, one heparinised blood draw came from each individual donor. CD4+ cells of the naive, central memory, regulatory and stem cell-like memory types were sorted via CD45RO/CCR7/CD25/CD127/CD95/CD27. Sorted cells reached over 95% purity in every population. These data originate in a study of beta chain features in type 1 diabetes. The V gene lost 3 bases and the J gene lost 5 bases, with 10 bases spanning the gap. The germline V gene encodes CDR1 WSHSY and CDR2 SAAADI. The CDR3 length is 13 residues. Overall study findings and caveats: A cDNA-based sequencing approach could over-represent cells with high TCR expression.

Isolated RNA was reverse transcribed in full, so expressed TCRB transcripts were sequenced. The repertoire was sequenced with immunoSEQ multiplex PCR; TCRdb's copy has only in-frame clones and lacks some. This sample has about 140,000 clones, with about 9.1% found just once. The sequenced sample consisted of central memory CD4+ T cells from blood. The sequence derives from a woman aged 40 to 50 in good health. This sequence joins TRBV10-2 and TRBJ2-5, with D uncertain. The CDR3 spells CASSEILFETQYF. CDR3 DNA sequence: TGCGCCAGCAGTGAAATTCTATTCGAGACCCAGTACTTC.